This is a list of T cell receptor beta chains from one sample in a study of technical replicates of blood from several donors. Some clones are missing from TCRdb's copy, which holds only in-frame ones; the method was immunoSEQ multiplex PCR. The sample comprises roughly 85,000 clones, roughly 94% of which are singletons, and roughly 0.28% rests with the top ten. The specimen sequenced was T cells isolated from PBMCs. The receptors come from a human donor in good health. Each CDR3 is given without its conserved first and last residue. A D gene is named only where the DNA matches it firmly.

>TRBV19|-|TRBJ2-7
ASSAPWGGDSYEQY
>TRBV28|-|TRBJ2-7
ASTTIGLQGGEQY
>TRBV27|TRBD2|TRBJ2-7
ASSFTSGETYEQY
>TRBV7-9|-|TRBJ2-2
ASSTRQVAGELF
>TRBV5-1|-|TRBJ1-2
ASRVVMHTGRSGYT
>TRBV30|-|TRBJ1-1
AWSVRAEAF
>TRBV5-1|TRBD2|TRBJ2-5
ASSRGTRGTQETQY
>TRBV5-1|-|TRBJ2-5
ASSSPGDETQY
>TRBV5-4|TRBD2|TRBJ2-5
ASSRSGGRLGETQY
>TRBV28|-|TRBJ1-1
ASNPPGIQAF
>TRBV5-4|-|TRBJ2-1
ASSRSNRLTSYNEQF
>TRBV5-4|TRBD1|TRBJ1-1
ASSSKDRVTEAF
>TRBV6-5|-|TRBJ1-2
ASRRIYGYT
>TRBV7-3|TRBD1|TRBJ1-2
ASTEGQGYGYT
>TRBV5-6|-|TRBJ1-2
ASSSAPGHHGYT
>TRBV11-3|TRBD1|TRBJ2-7
ASSSVNRGGYEQY
>TRBV19|TRBD1|TRBJ1-2
ASSYGQVGYT
>TRBV4-2|-|TRBJ2-7
ASSQARTDYEQY
>TRBV19|TRBD1|TRBJ1-1
ASSSQGVTEAF
>TRBV5-1|-|TRBJ2-7
ASSLEGGPYEQY
>TRBV7-9|-|TRBJ2-2
ASIRTRSSNTGELF
>TRBV27|-|TRBJ2-4
ASSYIAKNIQY
>TRBV5-1|TRBD1|TRBJ1-4
ASSFRRDRDGSYEKLF
>TRBV4-1|TRBD1|TRBJ2-7
ASSQDRTTGAYEQY
>TRBV4-2|-|TRBJ2-7
ASSQDGAWYEQY
>TRBV29-1|-|TRBJ2-1
SVIRQDYNEQF
>TRBV27|TRBD1|TRBJ2-3
ASSRDRDTQY
>TRBV7-6|TRBD2|TRBJ2-1
ASSSALAGERDEQF
>TRBV7-2|-|TRBJ2-1
ASSLLRFYNEQF
>TRBV5-1|-|TRBJ1-4
ASSLTGNEKLF
>TRBV7-9|-|TRBJ2-3
ASSFSGEPDTQY
>TRBV4-1|-|TRBJ2-1
ASSLPTSLGGSSYNEQF
>TRBV6-4|TRBD1|TRBJ1-2
ASSPGQGFYGYT
>TRBV28|TRBD1|TRBJ1-5
ASTSGQGNQH
>TRBV5-4|-|TRBJ2-5
ASSLLGGTETQY
>TRBV7-9|TRBD1|TRBJ1-2
ASSPRTGDYGYT
>TRBV4-2|-|TRBJ2-1
ASSQEASFNEQF
>TRBV30|-|TRBJ2-5
AWSIGPMGGTQY
>TRBV27|TRBD1|TRBJ2-7
ASRGQGVYEQY
>TRBV10-2|-|TRBJ1-4
ASTEQGRKLF
>TRBV2|TRBD1|TRBJ2-7
ASSEDQTGGLNEQY
>TRBV25-1|-|TRBJ1-2
ASSPGWKGYT
>TRBV2|-|TRBJ1-6
ASSGEIVALH
>TRBV5-1|-|TRBJ2-7
ASSLGVTGPYEQY
>TRBV2|TRBD2|TRBJ2-5
ASRETSGGLETQY
>TRBV10-3|TRBD1|TRBJ2-5
AISESGQIQETQY
>TRBV11-3|-|TRBJ2-1
ASLREGQGFQGSYNEQF
>TRBV5-1|-|TRBJ1-1
ASSLLPTGMNTEAF
>TRBV2|-|TRBJ2-7
ASSALGGRTYEQY
>TRBV28|-|TRBJ1-5
ASSTSWGRNQPQH
>TRBV19|TRBD1|TRBJ2-2
ASSMDRGGELF